The next 17 T cell receptor beta chains were all read from a single sample in a study of CXCR3-negative and CXCR3-positive naive CD8 T cells. Preparation of TRB cDNA libraries relied on 5' RACE carrying UMI labels. Using the 5' RACE reads, TCRdb records one entry per CDR3 protein without DNA. In total, the table holds around 24,000 distinct CDR3 sequences. The sample was naive CXCR3- CD8+ T cells from blood. Regarding subset: CD45RO-CCR7+CD27+CD95- naive CD8+ T cells lacking CXCR3 (TNR3-). The receptor source for this set is a human donor in good health. Some clones in this sample may be carry-over from other donors' samples.

This sequence joins TRBV20-1 and TRBJ1-1. Germline V gene lookup returns CDR1 DFQATT and CDR2 SNEGSKA (reference sequence). The CDR3 covers 12 residues. CDR3 sequence: CSASFTNTEAFF.

The V gene is TRBV7-3, the J gene TRBJ2-7. Germline CDR1 and CDR2: SGHTA and FQGTGA. The CDR3 totals 16 residues. CDR3 protein: CASSLTPVEGRSEQYF. Using reference TRBV7-3 and TRBJ2-7 for the parts outside the CDR3, the full variable domain is GAGVSQTPSNKVTEKGKYVELRCDPISGHTALYWYRQSLGQGPEFLIYFQGTGAADDSGLPNDRFFAVRPEGSVSTLKIQRTERGDSAVYLCASSLTPVEGRSEQYFGPGTRLTVT.

The V and J genes are TRBV14 and TRBJ2-1; TCRdb's D call, TRBD2, is unchecked because there is no DNA. This CDR3 spans 15 amino acids. The germline V gene encodes CDR1 SGHDN and CDR2 FVKESK. The CDR3 sequence is CASSFFSGGTDEQFF. The entire variable domain, with the rest obtained from reference TRBV14 and TRBJ2-1, is as follows: EAGVTQFPSHSVIEKGQTVTLRCDPISGHDNLYWYRRVMGKEIKFLLHFVKESKQDESGMPNNRFLAERTGGTYSTLKVQPAELEDSGVYFCASSFFSGGTDEQFFGPGTRLTVL.

V is TRBV4-3 and J is TRBJ2-6. This CDR3 has 15 residues. Germline CDR1 LGHNA, CDR2 YSLEER. CDR3 residues: CASSQLGSGANVLTF.

The chain employs TRBV12-3 or TRBV12-4 and TRBJ2-1; with no DNA, the TCRdb D assignment of TRBD2 cannot be verified. The CDR3 contains 15 residues. The CDR3 protein is CASSFLSGGAREQFF.

V usage is TRBV20-1 and J usage is TRBJ2-7. The CDR3 loop spans 14 amino acids. The germline V gene has CDR1 DFQATT and CDR2 SNEGSKA (reference sequence). The CDR3 region is CSARYLTNSYEQYF.

The chain employs TRBV29-1 and TRBJ2-7. CDR3 size: 12 residues. Germline V gives CDR1 SQVTM, CDR2 ANQGSEA. This CDR3 reads CSVLDSSYEQYF.

The J gene is TRBJ2-1, the V gene TRBV5-1. Germline-derived CDR1 and CDR2 are SGHRS and YFSETQ. The CDR3 is made up of 15 amino acids. The CDR3 reads CASSLTATLRDEQFF. Together with reference TRBV5-1 and TRBJ2-1, the CDR3 gives the full variable domain: KAGVTQTPRYLIKTRGQQVTLSCSPISGHRSVSWYQQTPGQGLQFLFEYFSETQRNKGNFPGRFSGRQFSNSRSEMNVSTLELGDSALYLCASSLTATLRDEQFFGPGTRLTVL.

The chain carries TRBV2 and TRBJ1-1; TCRdb returns TRBD1, unconfirmable since there is no DNA. Germline V lookup: CDR1 SNHLY, CDR2 FYNNEI. The CDR3 covers 15 residues. CDR3 region: CASSEFKGSNTEAFF.

V usage is TRBV7-9 and J usage is TRBJ2-7; TCRdb picks TRBD1, but there is no DNA to check that call. CDR3 length equals 13 residues. CDR1 and CDR2 (germline): SEHNR, FQNEAQ (reference sequence). The CDR3 spells CASSSDRVGEQYF.

The chain is built from TRBV6-5 and TRBJ1-6; TCRdb's D gene call, TRBD1, goes unchecked for lack of DNA. This CDR3 spans 15 amino acids. Germline V gene sequence: CDR1 MNHEY, CDR2 SVGAGI. CDR3 sequence reads: CASRFGTTGNSPLHF.

V gene TRBV18 combines with J gene TRBJ2-5; checking the TCRdb D call of TRBD2 is not possible without DNA. Germline CDR1 is KGHSH and CDR2 is LQKENI. There are 16 residues in the CDR3. This CDR3 is CASSLSAGPTEETQYF.

The chain carries TRBV29-1 and TRBJ2-5; the D call from TCRdb, TRBD2, cannot be confirmed without DNA. The CDR3 runs to 12 residues. CDR1 SQVTM and CDR2 ANQGSEA come from the germline V gene. CDR3 loop: CSVGGGEETQYF.

J is TRBJ1-2 and V is TRBV5-1. Germline V lookup: CDR1 SGHRS, CDR2 YFSETQ. The length of the CDR3 is 17 residues. This CDR3 reads CASSLEPGLRGDYGYTF.

This clonotype is deemed medium-sized by its frequency. Here the CDR3 reads CASSQDQAGGTDTQYF. The rearrangement joins TRBV14 to TRBJ2-3. CDR1 and CDR2 from the germline V gene are SGHDN and FVKESK. This CDR3 region has 16 residues.

The rearrangement uses TRBV20-1 and TRBJ2-7; lacking DNA, the TRBD1 call made by TCRdb goes unchecked. Germline V gene lookup returns CDR1 DFQATT and CDR2 SNEGSKA (reference sequence). The CDR3 is 16 amino acids. The CDR3 is CSARGGLLRGSYEQYF.

The V and J genes are TRBV6-5 and TRBJ2-7; with no DNA, the TCRdb D assignment of TRBD1 cannot be verified. The CDR3 length is 13 residues. Germline CDR1 is MNHEY and CDR2 is SVGAGI. CDR3 protein: CASRGQAQNEQYF.